Listed here is a single TCR beta chain. Its antigen is undetermined. The data originate from a study of T cell responses to AZD1222 COVID-19 vaccine. The V and J ends lost 0 bases and 7 bases, in that order; junction bases with no gene match: 5. Per the germline V gene, CDR1 is MNHEY and CDR2 is SVGAGI. CDR3 length: 14 residues. Clones were read by immunoSEQ multiplex PCR, and TCRdb kept only the in-frame ones, dropping some. Here the sample spans 110,000 or so clones, 90% being singletons. Whole-study results and caveats: Sampling captured repertoires only after the peak T cell response. It was only 6 or 7 AZD1222 recipients who were seropositive at baseline. Spike-spanning, vaccine-associated CD4 TCRs were dominant at 160-218 and 743-854. The donors showed a predominance of white British ancestry and of females, with possible underestimation of clonal diversity.

This sequence joins TRBV6-5 and TRBJ2-5; 7 bases line up with TRBD2. Here the sequenced sample was peripheral blood, taken 28 days after the second dose of the MenACWY control vaccine. The TCR sequence derives from an adult who received the MenACWY meningococcal vaccine as a control. In DNA form, the CDR3 reads TGTGCCAGCAGTTACTCGAGGGAGGGCCGGACCCAGTACTTC. Its translation: CASSYSREGRTQYF.